The text below deals with one TCR beta chain. Its antigen is still unknown. This specimen comes from a study of shared clonotypes between healthy human individuals. Study-wide results and limits: Non-shared clonotypes showed lower generation probabilities than clonotypes common to all four donors.

The germline V gene has CDR1 SEHNR and CDR2 FQNEAQ (reference sequence). V shed 1 base, J shed 3 bases, and the junction held 6 bases outside the gene matches. CDR3 length equals 16 residues. Replicate sorted-subset PCRs were loaded with roughly 200 ng DNA, 30,000 or so T cell genomes. Profiled with immunoSEQ multiplex PCR; TCRdb holds only in-frame clones, not every one. The sample yields roughly 2,300,000 clones, about 90% seen once. This clonotype originated in a man in his late teens or twenties in good health. Some clones in this sample may be carry-over from other donors' samples. Sequencing input: naive CD4+ T cells from PBMCs. This sample's subset: CD45RA+ positively selected. This chain joins TRBV7-9 and TRBJ2-7, with 10 positions matching TRBD2. The CDR3 sequence is CASSLGLAGDLYEQYF. The CDR3 DNA sequence: TGTGCCAGCAGCTTAGGCCTAGCGGGAGATCTCTACGAGCAGTACTTC. Full variable domain (rest looked up from reference TRBV7-9 and TRBJ2-7): DTGVSQNPRHKITKRGQNVTFRCDPISEHNRLYWYRQTLGQGPEFLTYFQNEAQLEKSRLLSDRFSAERPKGSFSTLEIQRTEQGDSAMYLCASSLGLAGDLYEQYFGPGTRLTVT.